This T cell receptor beta chain was retrieved from a study of cytomegalovirus exposure and HLA in healthy donors. Study at large: Most donors, 70% to 85% of a few hundred genotyped, fell in the Caucasian-associated ancestry cluster.

V was pared by 6 bases and J by 2 bases, with 8 bases between. Germline CDR1 reads MNHEY; CDR2 reads SMNVEV (reference sequence). This CDR3 is 13 amino acids long. Primers: 60 Vbeta forward and 13 Jbeta reverse. TCRdb's copy holds only in-frame clones and misses some; the assay was immunoSEQ multiplex PCR. Of about 200,000 clones listed, 70% to 80% are singletons. Study-wide findings and caveats: Most of the TCR beta V segments (in an earlier analysis) were productive either about 87% or about 30% of the time. Most CMV-associated TCR beta chains appeared HLA-restricted in a later analysis.

A note on this clone: Its antigen is undetermined.

The V call is TRBV27, the J call TRBJ1-5; unclear D gene. The TCR was taken from a girl aged 5-17 years in good health and CMV-seropositive. The material sequenced was PBMCs. The chain's CDR3 is CASSPTGNQPQHF. In nucleotides, the CDR3 is TGTGCCAGCAGCCCAACAGGCAATCAGCCCCAGCATTTT.